A selection of T cell receptor beta chains follows, all from one sample in a study of T cells in Graves' hyperthyroidism and ophthalmopathy. TCRdb used MiXCR to reprocess the multiplex PCR reads, holding one entry per CDR3 protein. The sample holds 700,000 or so distinct CDR3 sequences; around 17% are singletons and the top ten take around 8.1%. What was sequenced was blood. The source is a man younger than 35 with Graves' hyperthyroidism. Both conserved end residues are part of each CDR3. A D gene is named only where the DNA matches it firmly. The size of a clone is reported for some rows only, either as once, few or many, or as a class for expanded clones.

clone size | J gene | V gene | D gene | CDR3 DNA | CDR3 protein
once | TRBJ2-2 | TRBV12-3/TRBV12-4 | TRBD1 | TGTGCCAGCAAAGACAGGGTAAACACCGGGGAGCTGTTTTTT | CASKDRVNTGELFF
many | TRBJ1-3 | TRBV12-3/TRBV12-4 | NA | TGTGCCAGCAGTTTAGTGCGGGGGGAACCTGGAAACACCATATATTTT | CASSLVRGEPGNTIYF
few | TRBJ2-2 | TRBV4-3 | NA | TGCGCCAGCAGCCAAGTGCAAGCCACCGGGGAGCTGTTTTTT | CASSQVQATGELFF
few | TRBJ1-4 | TRBV27 | NA | TGTGCCAGCAGTCCGATCGGGGGGGATGAAAAACTGTTTTTT | CASSPIGGDEKLFF
few | TRBJ2-3 | TRBV20-1 | TRBD2 | TGCAGTGCTAGAGTGGCTAGCGGGAGCACAGATACGCAGTATTTT | CSARVASGSTDTQYF
many | TRBJ2-7 | TRBV28 | NA | TGTGCCAGCAGCCGATCACAGGACTACGAGCAGTACTTC | CASSRSQDYEQYF
few | TRBJ2-2 | TRBV6-5 | TRBD2 | TGTGCCAGCAGTTCGACTAGCGGGGGGAACACCGGGGAGCTGTTTTTT | CASSSTSGGNTGELFF
many | TRBJ2-2 | TRBV5-1 | NA | TGCGCCAGCACCACAGGGATGAACACCGGGGAGCTGTTTTTT | CASTTGMNTGELFF
many | TRBJ2-5 | TRBV11-2 | TRBD2 | TGTGCCAGCAGACGGGGGGTCCAAGAGACCCAGTACTTC | CASRRGVQETQYF
many | TRBJ2-1 | TRBV24-1 | NA | TGTGCCACCAGTGACCCGGACGGGAGCTCCTACAATGAGCAGTTCTTC | CATSDPDGSSYNEQFF
many | TRBJ2-3 | TRBV18 | TRBD2 | TGTGCCAGCTCAAGCCCTCGGGAGGCCAGGGATACGCAGTATTTT | CASSSPREARDTQYF
few | TRBJ2-5 | TRBV7-9 | NA | TGTGCCAGCAGCTTAGCGGTGGGCCCCCAAGAGACCCAGTACTTC | CASSLAVGPQETQYF
few | TRBJ2-3 | TRBV9 | TRBD1 | TGTGCCAGCAGCGTAGGAAGTGGGGACAGTACAGATACGCAGTATTTT | CASSVGSGDSTDTQYF
many | TRBJ1-1 | TRBV28 | TRBD1 | TGTGCCAGCAGTGAGACAGGGTCGGTGAACACTGAAGCTTTCTTT | CASSETGSVNTEAFF
many | TRBJ2-2 | TRBV6-4 | TRBD2 | TGTGCCAGCAGTCCGGACGGGAGGGACACCGGGGAGCTGTTTTTT | CASSPDGRDTGELFF
NA | TRBJ1-3 | TRBV29-1 | NA | TGCAGCGTTGAGCATAGCTCTGGAAACACCATATATTTT | CSVEHSSGNTIYF
NA | TRBJ2-2 | TRBV6-1 | NA | TGTGCCAGCAGAGAAGGAGGCCGTAACACCGGGGAGCTGTTTTTT | CASREGGRNTGELFF
many | TRBJ1-1 | TRBV3-1 | NA | TGTGCCAGCAGCCAAGAAATATTCATGAACACTGAAGCTTTCTTT | CASSQEIFMNTEAFF
few | TRBJ2-3 | TRBV4-2 | NA | TGTGCCAGCAGCCAAGATATTGTGGCAGATACGCAGTATTTT | CASSQDIVADTQYF
many | TRBJ2-7 | TRBV5-1 | NA | TGCGCCAGCAGCACCGGGGGGCTAGGCTACTACGAGCAGTACTTC | CASSTGGLGYYEQYF
many | TRBJ2-7 | TRBV28 | NA | TGTGCCAGCGGGACATACGAGCAGTACTTC | CASGTYEQYF
NA | TRBJ2-1 | TRBV5-5 | NA | TGTGCCAGCAGCTTGAGCCGGGTAGTGGGGAATGAGCAGTTCTTC | CASSLSRVVGNEQFF
NA | TRBJ2-7 | TRBV11-2 | NA | TGTGCCAGCAGCTTAGAGGGTACAGGGTGGGCCGACGAGCAGTACTTC | CASSLEGTGWADEQYF
NA | TRBJ2-2 | TRBV3-1 | NA | TGTGCCAGCAGCCAAGTTGCTTTGAACACCGGGGAGCTGTTTTTT | CASSQVALNTGELFF
NA | TRBJ2-7 | TRBV10-3 | NA | TGTGCCATCAGTGAAAGGGGATACGAGCAGTACTTC | CAISERGYEQYF
NA | TRBJ2-7 | TRBV9 | NA | TGTGCCAGCAGCGTAGAAGGTTGGGGCCACGAGCAGTACTTC | CASSVEGWGHEQYF
few | TRBJ2-1 | TRBV28 | NA | TGTGCCAGCAGCCCCCCCCGTACCGATGAGCAGTTCTTC | CASSPPRTDEQFF
NA | TRBJ2-2 | TRBV29-1 | NA | TGCAGCGTCCCACTAAACACCGGGGAGCTGTTTTTT | CSVPLNTGELFF
NA | TRBJ1-1 | TRBV29-1 | NA | TGCAGCGTTGTAAAAATAATCGGGAACACTGAAGCTTTCTTT | CSVVKIIGNTEAFF
many | TRBJ2-7 | TRBV20-1 | NA | TGCAGTGCTAGAGGGACCGCCGTGAGCTACGAGCAGTACTTC | CSARGTAVSYEQYF
NA | TRBJ2-3 | TRBV7-6 | TRBD2 | TGTGCCAGCAGCGGGACTAGTCCGGATACGCAGTATTTT | CASSGTSPDTQYF
once | TRBJ1-4 | TRBV7-2 | TRBD1 | TGTGCCAGCAGCCGAATCGGGACAGGGGACGAAAAACTGTTTTTT | CASSRIGTGDEKLFF
few | TRBJ1-1 | TRBV5-1 | NA | TGCGCCAGCAGCTTGGAAGGCGGCCACATGAACACTGAAGCTTTCTTT | CASSLEGGHMNTEAFF
many | TRBJ2-7 | TRBV11-2 | NA | TGTGCCAGCAGCCCAGCGGGGACACCCTACGAGCAGTACTTC | CASSPAGTPYEQYF
few | TRBJ2-3 | TRBV4-2 | NA | TGTGCCAGCAGCCAAGAGGCTAGCGTAGGCACAGATACGCAGTATTTT | CASSQEASVGTDTQYF
NA | TRBJ1-4 | TRBV20-1 | TRBD1 | TGCAGTGCTGGACAGGGGCAAGAAAAACTGTTTTTT | CSAGQGQEKLFF
many | TRBJ2-5 | TRBV6-2/TRBV6-3 | NA | TGTGCCAGCAGTCCTGAAGGGAGGTACCAAGAGACCCAGTACTTC | CASSPEGRYQETQYF
few | TRBJ2-3 | TRBV4-1 | TRBD1 | TGCGCCAGCAGTCCAAGAGGGGGCGGCCGAGGGAGCACAGATACGCAGTATTTT | CASSPRGGGRGSTDTQYF
NA | TRBJ1-4 | TRBV2 | NA | TGTGCCAGCAGTGGAGGTCAAACTAATGAAAAACTGTTTTTT | CASSGGQTNEKLFF